This is a list of T cell receptor beta chains from one sample in a study of T cell repertoires in cytomegalovirus infection. MiXCR, run by TCRdb on the reads, gives a single entry per CDR3 protein. This sample has 680,000 or so distinct CDR3 sequences, with approximately 34% found just once. Sample: PBMCs. All receptors derive from a human donor in good health (CMV status not recorded). Some clones in this sample may be carry-over from other donors' samples. The CDR3 runs from the conserved cysteine through the conserved F or W. A D gene is named only where the DNA matches it firmly. Size tells how often a clone was seen (once, few, many) or the class of an expanded clone, and some rows leave it out.

TRBJ2-5 TRBD1 - TRBV27 TGTGCCAGCAGCCAGATCGGGACAGGGCTTCAAGAGACCCAGTACTTC CASSQIGTGLQETQYF
TRBJ1-2 TRBD1 - TRBV6-5 TGTGCCAGCAGCCCGACAGGGGTCCCAAAATATGGCTACACCTTC CASSPTGVPKYGYTF
TRBJ2-3 - many TRBV7-6 TGTGCCAGCAGCTACCGTCAAGATACGCAGTATTTT CASSYRQDTQYF
TRBJ1-1 - few TRBV28 TGTGCCAGCAGTTTCCCAGGGGTCGGGGACACTGAAGCTTTCTTT CASSFPGVGDTEAFF
TRBJ1-5 TRBD1 - TRBV27 TGTGCCAGCAGAGCGGACAGGGGGCTAAGCAATCAGCCCCAGCATTTT CASRADRGLSNQPQHF
TRBJ1-2 TRBD1 - TRBV12-3/TRBV12-4 TGTGCCAGCAGATTCCGGGACAGAAGCTCTAACTATGGCTACCCCTTC CASRFRDRSSNYGYPF
TRBJ1-4 TRBD1 - TRBV5-5 TGTGCCAGCAGTGGAATCGGGACAGTTAATGAAAAACTGTTTTTT CASSGIGTVNEKLFF
TRBJ2-7 - few TRBV7-6 TGTGCCAGCAGCCATGACTGGCGGGGCTACGAGCAGTACTTC CASSHDWRGYEQYF
TRBJ2-7 TRBD2 few TRBV7-6 TGTGCCAGCAGCTTAACACCGGGACTAGCTTCCTACGAGCAGTACTTC CASSLTPGLASYEQYF
TRBJ2-7 - few TRBV11-1 TGTGCCAGCAGCTTGGGGACAATAAACAACGAGCAGTACTTC CASSLGTINNEQYF
TRBJ1-1 TRBD1 - TRBV11-2 TGTGCCAGCAGGCATATCCAGGGGGTTGTCGCTGAAGCTTTCTTT CASRHIQGVVAEAFF
TRBJ2-1 - - TRBV5-5 TGTGCCAGCAGCTTGGATCGGGACCTTCCGTGGGATGAGCAGTTCTTC CASSLDRDLPWDEQFF
TRBJ2-3 - - TRBV4-2 TGTGCCAGCAGCCAGGCAACAGGGTTCACAGAGACGCAGTATTTT CASSQATGFTETQYF
TRBJ2-3 TRBD1 - TRBV7-9 TGTGCCAGCAGCGCAGCCTCGGACAGGGGATTGACGGATACGCAGTATTTT CASSAASDRGLTDTQYF
TRBJ2-7 TRBD2 - TRBV7-2 TGTGCCAGCAGCCCCCGGGCTAGCGGCCCCTACGAGCAGTGCTTC CASSPRASGPYEQCF
TRBJ1-1 - - TRBV19 TGTGCCAGTAGGCCCCGCGAAGTTTTCACTGAAGCTTTCTTT CASRPREVFTEAFF
TRBJ2-1 TRBD2 - TRBV7-2 TGTGCCAGCAGCCACAGACTAGCGGGGGGCGACAATGAGCAGTTCTTC CASSHRLAGGDNEQFF
TRBJ1-1 TRBD1 few TRBV27 TGTGCCAGCAGCAGAGACAGGGTGCACACTGAAGCTTTCTTT CASSRDRVHTEAFF
TRBJ2-7 - many TRBV6-5 TGTGCCAGCAGTTACTCGATGATGAGACAGACCTACGAGCAGTACTTC CASSYSMMRQTYEQYF
TRBJ2-7 - few TRBV27 TGTGCCAGCAGTTTGTACCCGCTTGGGGAGCAGTACTTC CASSLYPLGEQYF
TRBJ2-1 - - TRBV15 TGTGCCACCAGCAGAGATCTAGGGCCCTTAAACAATGAGCAGTTCTTC CATSRDLGPLNNEQFF
TRBJ2-7 TRBD1 - TRBV20-1 TGCAGTGCTCAAACCGGGACAGGGTTGATTTACGAGCAGTACTTC CSAQTGTGLIYEQYF
TRBJ2-3 - many TRBV28 TGTGCCAGCAGACGATCCGGACTGAGCACAGATACGCAGTATTTT CASRRSGLSTDTQYF
TRBJ1-2 - many TRBV7-9 TGTGCCAGCAGCGCGACAGGCTCCATGGGTGGCTACACCTTC CASSATGSMGGYTF
TRBJ1-5 - - TRBV20-1 TGCAGTGCTAGAGATCCGAGAGGGAATCAGCCCCAGCATTTT CSARDPRGNQPQHF
TRBJ2-2 - - TRBV4-1 TGCGCCAGCAGCCAAGATCCGGCCGGCGCGAACACCGGGGAGATGTTTTTT CASSQDPAGANTGEMFF
TRBJ1-4 - - TRBV7-6 TGTGCCAGCAGCTTAGAGCAGGGTGGTAATGAAAAACTGTTTTTT CASSLEQGGNEKLFF
TRBJ1-6 - few TRBV7-3 TGTGCCAGCAGCCCTAGGGGAAAGGGCTCACCCCTCCACTTT CASSPRGKGSPLHF
TRBJ1-1 - - TRBV28 TGTGCCAGCAGTCTCTTCTACCGGGCCTCTTCAACCACTGAAGCTTTCTTT CASSLFYRASSTTEAFF
TRBJ2-2 TRBD2 few TRBV5-1 TGCGCCAGCAGCTTGAGCCCCGGGACTAGCGCCGGGGAGCTGTTTTTT CASSLSPGTSAGELFF
TRBJ2-1 - - TRBV24-1 TGTGCCACCAGTGATTCCAAGGGCGACTACAATGAGCAGTTCTTC CATSDSKGDYNEQFF
TRBJ1-2 TRBD1 - TRBV5-1 TGCGCCAGCAGCCGTGACAGGGGTGTTGGCTACACCTTC CASSRDRGVGYTF
TRBJ2-3 - few TRBV5-6 TGTGCCAGCAGCTTGGGTGTTGCTCTAGATACGCAGTATTTT CASSLGVALDTQYF
TRBJ1-2 - many TRBV7-3 TGTGCCAGCAGCTTAGGGGGCAGCGGCTATGGCTACACCTTC CASSLGGSGYGYTF
TRBJ2-7 TRBD1 - TRBV28 TGTGCCAGCAGTTCCTTGTTCCGGGACAGGGGGTCCGAGCAGTACTTC CASSSLFRDRGSEQYF
TRBJ2-7 - - TRBV25-1 TGTGCCAGCAGTGAAAATGTCGGGTATGGCGAGCAGTACTTC CASSENVGYGEQYF
TRBJ1-1 - - TRBV7-3 TGTGCCAGCAGTCCGGACGGACGGAGCACTGAAGCTTTCTTT CASSPDGRSTEAFF
TRBJ2-3 - - TRBV15 TGTGCCACCAGCAACCCCCGGGCAGGGCTCACAGATACGCAGTATTTT CATSNPRAGLTDTQYF
TRBJ1-4 TRBD1 few TRBV28 TGTGCCAGCAGTGTATCAGGGGGCGCGGGGGAAAAACTGTTTTTT CASSVSGGAGEKLFF
TRBJ2-1 TRBD2 few TRBV19 TGTGCCAGTAGTACCATAGCGGGAGTCTCCTACAATGAGCAGTTCTTC CASSTIAGVSYNEQFF
TRBJ2-1 - - TRBV14 TGTGCCAGCAGCCCATACTTTTATGGGGGTGAGCAGTTCTTC CASSPYFYGGEQFF